This T cell receptor (beta chain) was sequenced during a study of cytomegalovirus exposure and HLA in healthy donors. The PCR had 60 Vbeta and 13 Jbeta primers. Profiling relied on immunoSEQ multiplex PCR, and the TCRdb table lists in-frame clones only, not all of them. The sample records some 200,000 clones, 70% to 80% being singletons. Trimming cost V 0 bases and J 6 bases; bases outside gene matches: 7. Germline V gives CDR1 MGHRA, CDR2 YSYEKL. CDR3 length: 15 amino acids. The sample was PBMCs. This receptor was obtained from a woman between 25 and 40 years old in good health and CMV-seronegative. The chain recombines TRBV4-1 with TRBJ1-2; 7 bases align to TRBD1. CDR3 DNA: TGCGCCAGCAGCCAAGAGAACAGGGGTAAGAATGGCTACACCTTC. Its protein is CASSQENRGKNGYTF.